This entry features one T cell receptor beta chain sequence. With a much larger clone just one base away, this may be a read error. Each 20-30 mg portion of unsorted bulk tissue served as the source for co-extraction of RNA and DNA. Separate regions, five per tumor, were sampled. Tumor samples all exceeded 80% viable tumor cells. Total RNA (roughly 530 ng) served as template for TCR beta cDNA synthesis primed by a constant-region primer. Libraries of TCR beta came from three nested multiplex PCR rounds with slightly modified ARM-PCR. Investigators reported that the first two PCR rounds, at 10 cycles each, used TRBV1-TRBV30 forward primers with a C-beta reverse primer. Each CDR3 protein gets one entry after TCRdb re-called the multiplex PCR reads with MiXCR. The sample lists roughly 120,000 distinct CDR3 sequences; around two thirds were seen once. This entry is derived from a study of tumor-infiltrating lymphocytes in primary liver carcinoma.

J gave up 6 bases and V 3 bases, and 9 bases lay outside the gene matches. The CDR3 is made up of 15 amino acids. The specimen was liver tumor tissue from sampling region 1. Subset specified: tumor region T1, superior pole. J is TRBJ1-2 and V is TRBV12-3 or TRBV12-4; 8 nucleotides match TRBD1. The origin of this receptor is a woman aged 55-70 years with primary liver carcinoma and hepatitis B virus infection. The CDR3 here is CASSFSGQGQNGYTF. CDR3 in DNA: TGTGCCAGCAGTTTTTCCGGACAGGGACAGAATGGCTACACCTTC.